This entry lists 14 T cell receptor beta chains sequenced from one sample in a study of cytomegalovirus exposure and HLA in healthy donors. The PCR ran on 60 Vbeta and 13 Jbeta primers. Data came from immunoSEQ multiplex PCR; TCRdb stores just in-frame clones and leaves some out. The sample has 100,000 to 150,000 clones; over 65% are singletons. The sequenced sample consisted of PBMCs. Every receptor here comes from a man aged 18-30 years in good health and CMV-seropositive.

The chain joins TRBV4-1 to TRBJ2-7; TRBD2 matches at 10 bases. Trimming cost V 4 bases and J 0 bases; bases outside gene matches: 3. The CDR3 loop spans 15 amino acids. Per the germline V gene, CDR1 is MGHRA and CDR2 is YSYEKL. CDR3 amino acids: CASSRTSGVSYEQYF. The CDR3 coding sequence is TGCGCCAGCAGCCGAACTAGCGGGGTCTCCTACGAGCAGTACTTC.

The V call is TRBV27, the J call TRBJ2-3; TRBD1 matches 10 bases. CDR1 is MNHEY, CDR2 SMNVEV, per germline (reference sequence). The V segment lost 0 bases and the J segment 4 bases; nucleotides outside the gene matches: 4. CDR3 length: 16 amino acids. The CDR3: CASSLSTGGGSDTQYF. DNA for the CDR3: TGTGCCAGCAGTTTATCGACAGGGGGCGGTTCAGATACGCAGTATTTT.

The V gene is TRBV6-1, the J gene TRBJ2-2, with 14 positions matching TRBD2. This CDR3 spans 17 amino acids. The germline V gene has CDR1 MNHNS and CDR2 SASEGT. V lost 4 bases to trimming and J lost 3 bases; unmatched junction nucleotides: 4. The chain's CDR3 is CASSVTSGGADTGELFF. As DNA, the CDR3 is TGTGCCAGCAGTGTGACTAGCGGGGGGGCGGACACCGGGGAGCTGTTTTTT.

The chain carries TRBV27 and TRBJ2-1; D is ambiguous. V was shortened by 1 base and J by 7 bases, with 8 bases between the two germline ends. The CDR3 has 13 amino acids. Germline V CDR1 and CDR2: MNHEY, SMNVEV (reference sequence). The CDR3: CASSLLPVNEQFF. The CDR3 DNA sequence: TGTGCCAGCAGTTTATTGCCGGTTAATGAGCAGTTCTTC.

The chain couples TRBV7-9 to TRBJ1-1, with D unclear. V lost 5 bases and J lost 1, with 2 bases in between. The CDR3 is made up of 11 amino acids. CDR1 is SEHNR and CDR2 is FQNEAQ in the germline V gene (reference sequence). The CDR3 reads CASSQNTEAFF. The CDR3 nucleotides read TGTGCCAGCAGCCAGAACACTGAAGCTTTCTTT.

The rearrangement uses TRBV28 and TRBJ2-5, with 8 positions matching TRBD2. Germline CDR1 and CDR2: MDHEN and SYDVKM. This CDR3 region has 17 residues. The V and J ends lost 5 bases and 2 bases, in that order; junction bases with no gene match: 13. This chain's CDR3 is CASSDENIAGNQETQYF. CDR3 sequence (DNA): TGTGCCAGCAGTGACGAGAACATAGCGGGGAATCAAGAGACCCAGTACTTC.

CDR3 region: CASSPPGGLVYEQYF. The DNA for the CDR3 is TGTGCCAGCAGTCCCCCCGGGGGGCTGGTCTACGAGCAGTACTTC. This rearrangement joins TRBV7-9 to TRBJ2-7; perhaps TRBD2 as D (7 bases). V shed 6 bases and J shed 3 bases, with 18 bases lying between them. The CDR3 contains 15 residues. Germline values: CDR1 SEHNR, CDR2 FQNEAQ (reference sequence).

The gene calls are TRBV19 and TRBJ2-3; D is possibly TRBD2 (5 bases). Germline V gives CDR1 LNHDA, CDR2 SQIVND (reference sequence). The CDR3 is made up of 13 amino acids. V was trimmed by 7 bases and J by 0 bases, leaving 8 bases between them. The CDR3 DNA reads TGTGCCAGTAAACCGGGGAGCACAGATACGCAGTATTTT. It translates to CASKPGSTDTQYF.

This clone turned up a few times. The rearrangement joins TRBV5-1 to TRBJ1-1; possibly TRBD1 for D (5 bases). Germline CDR1 SGHRS, CDR2 YFSETQ. V dropped 2 bases and J dropped 0 bases, with 17 bases sitting between them. The CDR3 loop spans 17 amino acids. The chain's CDR3 is CASSLQVGREMNTEAFF. CDR3 DNA sequence: TGCGCCAGCAGCTTACAGGTAGGGCGGGAAATGAACACTGAAGCTTTCTTT.

The table lists this clone with a count of one. The genes are TRBV29-1 and TRBJ2-7; 7 bases align to TRBD1. The CDR3 is 12 amino acids. CDR1 is SQVTM and CDR2 is ANQGSEA in the germline V gene. Trimming took 3 bases from V and 5 from J; bases not matched to a gene: 4. DNA for the CDR3: TGCAGCGTTGAGGGGGACAGTAACGAGCAGTACTTC. It translates to CSVEGDSNEQYF.

V gene TRBV6-1 combines with J gene TRBJ2-7; D unclear. This CDR3 region has 13 residues. CDR1 MNHNS and CDR2 SASEGT come from the germline V gene. With 1 base removed from V and 5 bases from J, the gap between germline ends came to 9 bases. This CDR3 is CASSEGSMNEQYF. CDR3 nucleotide sequence: TGTGCCAGCAGTGAAGGGAGTATGAACGAGCAGTACTTC.

This clone appeared once. The genes are TRBV6-5 and TRBJ2-5; 9 positions agree with TRBD1. V lost 4 bases and J lost 11; bases outside the gene matches: 8. The length of the CDR3 is 13 residues. Germline assignment: CDR1 MNHEY and CDR2 SVGAGI. CDR3: CASSLGTGREQYF. The DNA for the CDR3 is TGTGCCAGCAGTTTGGGGACAGGGCGAGAGCAGTACTTC.

Only a few counts were recorded for this clone. The chain uses TRBV7-7 and TRBJ2-1; 7 bases are a match to TRBD1. The CDR3 runs to 15 residues. Germline CDR1 reads SSHAT; CDR2 reads FNYEAQ (reference sequence). Trimming at V came to 5 bases and at J to 6 bases, leaving 10 bases not matched to a gene. CDR3 protein: CASSHGTDESNEQFF. The DNA for the CDR3 is TGTGCCAGCAGCCACGGGACAGACGAGTCCAATGAGCAGTTCTTC. The full variable domain, completed using reference TRBV7-7 and TRBJ2-1, is GAGVSQSPRYKVTKRGQDVTLRCDPISSHATLYWYQQALGQGPEFLTYFNYEAQPDKSGLPSDRFSAERPEGSISTLTIQRTEQRDSAMYRCASSHGTDESNEQFFGPGTRLTVL.

CDR3 sequence: CAISEGGADGYTF. The DNA of the CDR3 is TGTGCCATCAGTGAAGGGGGTGCGGATGGCTACACCTTC. The chain employs TRBV10-3 and TRBJ1-2, with D possibly TRBD1 on 6 matching bases. Germline V lookup: CDR1 ENHRY, CDR2 SYGVKD. Trimming removed 3 bases at V and 6 bases at J, with 11 bases between. The CDR3 is 13 residues long.